The 16 T cell receptor beta chains reported below all come from one sample, sequenced in a study of blood T cell repertoires in COVID-19. Measured with immunoSEQ multiplex PCR; TCRdb has only the in-frame clones, and not every one. This table holds roughly 350,000 clones, under 95% found once. Sample: peripheral blood. The receptors shown here come from a woman aged 18-35 years who had recovered from COVID-19.

The chain joins TRBV29-1 to TRBJ1-1; 10 nucleotides line up with TRBD1. Trimming cost V 7 bases and J 6 bases; bases outside gene matches: 5. The germline CDR1 and CDR2 sequences are SQVTM and ANQGSEA. This CDR3 comprises 12 residues. The CDR3 DNA follows: TGCAGCGCCTTCGACAGGGGGCCTGAAGCTTTCTTT. Residues: CSAFDRGPEAFF.

The genes are TRBV28 and TRBJ2-3, with D possibly being TRBD2 (5 bases). V dropped 6 bases and J dropped 4 bases, with 14 bases sitting between them. Germline V gene sequence: CDR1 MDHEN, CDR2 SYDVKM. This CDR3 has 14 residues. CDR3 DNA: TGTGCCAGCAGAGCCCTTGGGCGGGCAGATACGCAGTATTTT. Translated: CASRALGRADTQYF.

This clone was observed a handful of times. The chain combines TRBV4-1 with TRBJ1-2; D remains unclear. V gave up 6 bases and J gave up 7 bases, with 9 bases separating them. Germline loops: CDR1 MGHRA, CDR2 YSYEKL. The CDR3 contains 11 residues. The CDR3 sequence: CASRGAPGYTF. The CDR3 nucleotides read TGCGCCAGCAGGGGAGCGCCTGGCTACACCTTC.

The J gene is TRBJ2-3, the V gene TRBV5-4; 15 positions agree with TRBD2. The CDR3 runs 19 residues. Germline V CDR1 and CDR2: SGHNT, YYREEE (reference sequence). The trim removed 1 base at V and 0 bases at J, leaving 6 bases unmatched. The CDR3 sequence is CASSLLGTSGGTSTDTQYF. The CDR3 DNA follows: TGTGCCAGCAGCTTGCTAGGGACTAGCGGGGGGACTAGCACAGATACGCAGTATTTT.

The V and J genes are TRBV29-1 and TRBJ2-2; D is possibly TRBD2 (6 bases). The CDR3 contains 14 residues. The V end was cut by 7 bases, the J end by 2 bases, with 14 bases between. CDR1 and CDR2 (germline): SQVTM, ANQGSEA. CDR3 nucleotides: TGCAGCGCCGCGGGAAGCCCTAACACCGGGGAGCTGTTTTTT. Protein: CSAAGSPNTGELFF.

The chain links TRBV6-2 or TRBV6-3 to TRBJ2-3; possible D gene TRBD2, 5 bases. The CDR3 has 13 residues. Trimming removed 4 bases from V and 11 bases from J, with 16 bases in between. Germline lookup yields CDR1 MNHEY and CDR2 SVGEGT. CDR3 residues: CASSSFIGVKQYF. The CDR3 nucleotides read TGTGCCAGCAGTTCCTTTATCGGGGTGAAGCAGTATTTT.

This chain links TRBV11-2 with TRBJ1-2; 8 nucleotides line up with TRBD1. The germline V gene has CDR1 SGHAT and CDR2 FQNNGV. The CDR3 is 15 residues long. V lost 1 base and J lost 3; bases outside the gene matches: 4. The CDR3 sequence is CASSLGQGYDYGYTF. In DNA, the CDR3 is TGTGCCAGCAGCTTAGGACAGGGGTATGACTATGGCTACACCTTC.

CDR3 bases: TGTGCCAGCAGCCGGGGGGTTGGGGAGCTGTTTTTT. This codes for CASSRGVGELFF. The chain couples TRBV7-2 to TRBJ2-2; 7 nucleotides line up with TRBD2. The germline V gene has CDR1 SGHTA and CDR2 FQGNSA. Germline trimming cut 5 bases from V and 8 bases from J; bases unmatched to any gene: 2. The CDR3 totals 12 residues.

The CDR3, as DNA: TGTGCCAGCAGCAGAAGCGGGCCCAGGGGCACAGATACGCAGTATTTT. Residues: CASSRSGPRGTDTQYF. The chain carries TRBV11-2 and TRBJ2-3, with D maybe TRBD2 (6 bases). The germline V gene encodes CDR1 SGHAT and CDR2 FQNNGV. This CDR3 spans 16 amino acids. The V gene lost 5 bases and the J gene lost 1 base, with 16 bases spanning the gap.

The rearrangement joins TRBV11-2 to TRBJ1-5, with TRBD1 matching 7 bases. This CDR3 is 14 amino acids long. Germline assignment: CDR1 SGHAT and CDR2 FQNNGV. V shed 6 bases, J shed 6 bases, and the junction held 8 bases outside the gene matches. The CDR3 sequence is CASSSSQGGQPQHF. The CDR3 region has the DNA TGTGCCAGCAGTTCTTCCCAGGGGGGTCAGCCCCAGCATTTT.

The gene calls are TRBV5-1 and TRBJ2-7; 8 nucleotides agree with TRBD2. V lost 3 bases to trimming and J lost 5 bases; unmatched junction nucleotides: 7. CDR1 is SGHRS and CDR2 is YFSETQ in the germline V gene. This CDR3 has 14 amino acids. CDR3 DNA: TGCGCCAGCAGCTCCCGGGAGGGTCGGGACGAGCAGTACGTC. Translation gives CASSSREGRDEQYV.

This chain joins TRBV27 and TRBJ1-6, with D tentatively TRBD1 (5 bases). The length of the CDR3 is 15 residues. Per germline, CDR1 MNHEY and CDR2 SMNVEV (reference sequence). V shed 5 bases and J shed 6 bases, with 14 bases lying between them. This CDR3 is CASSLARQGNSPLHF. CDR3 DNA: TGTGCCAGCAGTCTGGCGAGGCAGGGTAATTCACCCCTCCACTTT.

The chain combines TRBV5-1 with TRBJ2-5, with 8 nucleotides matching TRBD1. The junction had 14 bases not matched to a gene; V was cut back by 6 bases and J by 4 bases. From germline, CDR1 is SGHRS and CDR2 YFSETQ. CDR3 length equals 16 residues. The CDR3 coding sequence is TGCGCCAGCACCCACTATGGACAGGGAAGGGGAGAGACCCAGTACTTC. This encodes CASTHYGQGRGETQYF.

V usage is TRBV19 and J usage is TRBJ2-1; D might be TRBD2 (5 bases). V was pared by 4 bases and J by 0 bases, with 13 bases between. CDR1 and CDR2 from the germline V gene are LNHDA and SQIVND (reference sequence). The CDR3 is 16 amino acids. In DNA, the CDR3 is TGTGCCAGTAGTACTGCGACGGGGAGCTCCTACAATGAGCAGTTCTTC. The encoded protein is CASSTATGSSYNEQFF.

The rearrangement links TRBV7-8 to TRBJ2-2; D may be TRBD2 (6 bases). The germline CDR1 and CDR2 sequences are SGHVS and FQNEAQ. The V and J ends lost 7 bases and 2 bases respectively, with 26 bases between them. This CDR3 is 19 amino acids long. The CDR3 region is CASTTKRVTREGNTGELFF. The CDR3 DNA reads as TGTGCCAGCACCACAAAACGGGTGACGCGGGAAGGAAACACCGGGGAGCTGTTTTTT.

The rearrangement joins TRBV6-2 or TRBV6-3 to TRBJ1-3, with no clear D. Germline lookup yields CDR1 MNHEY and CDR2 SVGEGT. The CDR3 is 16 residues long. Trimming stripped 2 bases from V and 0 bases from J, with 11 bases between. The CDR3 nucleotides are TGTGCCAGCAGTTACCGGCGGCGGAACTCTGGAAACACCATATATTTT. Translation gives CASSYRRRNSGNTIYF.